The clone carrying this T cell receptor (beta chain) appeared a single time. The V end was cut by 4 bases, the J end by 5 bases, with 12 bases between. The CDR3 loop spans 13 amino acids. Germline-derived CDR1 and CDR2 are SGHNT and YYREEE (reference sequence). These data come from a study of blood T cell repertoires in COVID-19. The overall study: Samples came from the United States, Italy and Spain, spanning acute and convalescent COVID-19. Sample material is recorded as cDNA or gDNA derived from T cells, B-cell-depleted T cells, or PBMCs.

Original analysis: Amplification from reference gene primers served as the basis for estimated nucleated cell counts. TCRdb's table, derived via immunoSEQ multiplex PCR, lists solely in-frame clones and lacks some. V and J calls and clone size follow that table, whereas D and trimming were derived from the DNA. The top ten clones hold 1.1% to 1.5% of a sample with about 70,000 clones, around 90% of them seen once. This TCR came from a human donor in a cohort sampled during active COVID-19. The rearrangement links TRBV5-4 to TRBJ2-5; tentative D call: TRBD2 (6 bases). The sequencing input was peripheral blood. The chain's CDR3 is CASSPQGGETQYF. In DNA, the CDR3 is TGTGCCAGCAGCCCCCAGGGAGGCGAGACCCAGTACTTC.